The subject of this entry is one TCR beta chain. Its target is unknown. The cDNA 3' end received a ligated oligonucleotide with a UMI. The first PCR ran roughly 4 cycles with an equimolar RC1.1 and RC1.2 beta primer mix. TCRdb used MiXCR to reprocess the UMI-ligation and nested PCR reads, holding one entry per CDR3 protein. The repertoire consists of 40,000 to 50,000 distinct CDR3 sequences, with more than 15% occurring once and the leading ten covering around 43%. The sample is PBMC spiked with counted cells of clone KT2. A range of KT2-to-PBMC ratios was made using fixed PBMC numbers. These data are taken from a study of quantifying T cell responses using KT2 cells. About the study: Reverse transcription used primers in the TCR alpha and beta constant regions.

The V and J ends lost 6 bases and 7 bases respectively, with 18 bases between them. The V gene's germline CDR1 is SNHLY and CDR2 FYNNEI. This CDR3 region has 15 residues. Broader study findings: Counts of KT2 alpha and beta sequences rose linearly with the number of KT2 cells added.

The sample was PBMCs spiked with cells of the T cell clone KT2. This sequence joins TRBV2 and TRBJ2-2; D is uncertain. This TCR was sampled from a human donor. The CDR3 loop is CASRLASDGGGELFF. In DNA, the CDR3 is TGTGCCAGCAGATTAGCCAGCGATGGTGGCGGGGAGCTGTTTTTT.